This TCR beta chain was documented in a study of blood T cell repertoires in COVID-19. Study background: The study drew acute and convalescent COVID-19 samples from the United States, Italy and Spain. In each case, the material was cDNA or gDNA derived from T cells, B-cell-depleted T cells, or PBMCs.

This clone showed up just a few times. How the authors handled the data: Amplifying reference gene primers gave estimates of nucleated cell counts. Generated by immunoSEQ multiplex PCR, the TCRdb table keeps only in-frame clones and is missing some. The V and J calls and clone size come from that table; D and trimming were worked out from the DNA. The sample contains approximately 240,000 clones, approximately 79% of which appear only once. The CDR3 totals 14 residues. V lost 5 bases to trimming and J lost 4 bases, with 14 bases between them. Germline values: CDR1 MNHEY, CDR2 SMNVEV (reference sequence).

This chain links TRBV27 with TRBJ1-1; D not resolved. Sequenced: peripheral blood. This TCR came from a woman aged 40-49 years with active or convalescent COVID-19. The CDR3: CASSRFAAGTEAFF. For the CDR3, the DNA is TGTGCCAGCAGTAGGTTCGCGGCCGGCACTGAAGCTTTCTTT.